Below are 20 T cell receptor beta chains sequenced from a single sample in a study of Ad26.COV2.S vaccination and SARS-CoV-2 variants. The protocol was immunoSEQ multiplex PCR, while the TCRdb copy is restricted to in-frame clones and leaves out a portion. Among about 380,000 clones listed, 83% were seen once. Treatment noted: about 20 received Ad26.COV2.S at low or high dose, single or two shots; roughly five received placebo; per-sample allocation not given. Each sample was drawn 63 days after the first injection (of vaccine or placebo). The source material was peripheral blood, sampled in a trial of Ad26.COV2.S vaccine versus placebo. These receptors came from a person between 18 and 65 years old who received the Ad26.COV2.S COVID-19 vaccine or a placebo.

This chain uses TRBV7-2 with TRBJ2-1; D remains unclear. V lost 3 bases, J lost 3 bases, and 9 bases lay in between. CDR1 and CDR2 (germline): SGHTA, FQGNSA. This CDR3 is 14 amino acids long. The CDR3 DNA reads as TGTGCCAGCAGCTTTGACGGAAACTACAATGAGCAGTTCTTC. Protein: CASSFDGNYNEQFF.

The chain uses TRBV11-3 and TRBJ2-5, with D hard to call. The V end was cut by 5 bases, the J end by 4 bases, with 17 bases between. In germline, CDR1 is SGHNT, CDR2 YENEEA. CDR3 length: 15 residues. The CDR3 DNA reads TGTGCCAGCAGCGCGACTCTAGGGCGAGGAGAGACCCAGTACTTC. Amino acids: CASSATLGRGETQYF.

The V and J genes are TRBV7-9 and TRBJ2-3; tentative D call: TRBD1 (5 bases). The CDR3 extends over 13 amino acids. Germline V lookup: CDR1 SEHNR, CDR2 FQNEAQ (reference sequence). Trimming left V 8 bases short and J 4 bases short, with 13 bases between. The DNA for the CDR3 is TGTGCCAGCCCTCAGGGTTTCCCAGATACGCAGTATTTT. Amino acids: CASPQGFPDTQYF.

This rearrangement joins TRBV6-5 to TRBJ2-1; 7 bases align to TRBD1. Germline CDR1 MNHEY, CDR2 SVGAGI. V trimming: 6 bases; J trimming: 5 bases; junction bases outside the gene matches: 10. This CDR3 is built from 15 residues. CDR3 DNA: TGTGCCAGCAGCCACCCGGACAGGAAGAACAATGAGCAGTTCTTC. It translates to CASSHPDRKNNEQFF.

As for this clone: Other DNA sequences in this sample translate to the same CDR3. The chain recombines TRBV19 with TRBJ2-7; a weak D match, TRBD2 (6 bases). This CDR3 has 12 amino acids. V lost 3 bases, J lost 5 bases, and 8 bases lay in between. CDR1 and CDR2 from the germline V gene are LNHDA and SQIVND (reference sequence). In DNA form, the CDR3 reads TGTGCCAGTAGTATCGGCGGGAACGAGCAGTACTTC. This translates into CASSIGGNEQYF.

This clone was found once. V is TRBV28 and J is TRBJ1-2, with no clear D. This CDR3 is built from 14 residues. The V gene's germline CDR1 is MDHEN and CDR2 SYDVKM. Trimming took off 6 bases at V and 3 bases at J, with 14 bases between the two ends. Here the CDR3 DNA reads TGTGCCAGCAGCCCTACCGACCGGGACTATGGCTACACCTTC. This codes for CASSPTDRDYGYTF.

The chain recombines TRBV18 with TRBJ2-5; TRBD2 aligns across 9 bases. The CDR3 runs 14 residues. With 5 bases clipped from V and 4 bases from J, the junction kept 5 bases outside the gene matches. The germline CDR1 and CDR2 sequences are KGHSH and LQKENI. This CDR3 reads CASSSSGGGETQYF. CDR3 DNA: TGTGCCAGCTCAAGTAGCGGGGGAGGAGAGACCCAGTACTTC.

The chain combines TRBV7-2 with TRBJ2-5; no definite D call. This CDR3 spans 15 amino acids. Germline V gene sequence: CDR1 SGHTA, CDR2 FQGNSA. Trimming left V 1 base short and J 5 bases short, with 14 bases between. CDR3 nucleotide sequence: TGTGCCAGCAGCTTAGTTCGTCGACCTCAGGAGACCCAGTACTTC. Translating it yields CASSLVRRPQETQYF. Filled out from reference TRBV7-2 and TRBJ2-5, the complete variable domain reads GAGVSQSPSNKVTEKGKDVELRCDPISGHTALYWYRQSLGQGLEFLIYFQGNSAPDKSGLPSDRFSAERTGGSVSTLTIQRTQQEDSAVYLCASSLVRRPQETQYFGPGTRLLVL.

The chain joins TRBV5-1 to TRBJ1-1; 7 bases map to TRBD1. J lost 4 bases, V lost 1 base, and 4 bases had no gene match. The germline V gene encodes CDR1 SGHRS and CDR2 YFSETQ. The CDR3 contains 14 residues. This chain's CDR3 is CASSLTGVATEAFF. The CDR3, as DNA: TGCGCCAGCAGCTTGACAGGGGTGGCCACTGAAGCTTTCTTT.

CDR3 DNA sequence: TGTGCCAGCAGTGAAAGGGGACTGCCAGCGAAGCAGTACTTC. This translates into CASSERGLPAKQYF. This chain connects TRBV6-1 to TRBJ2-7; D is possibly TRBD2 (6 bases). Trimming shortened V by 2 bases and J by 8 bases, and 16 bases separated the two germline ends. CDR3 size: 14 residues. Germline values: CDR1 MNHNS, CDR2 SASEGT.

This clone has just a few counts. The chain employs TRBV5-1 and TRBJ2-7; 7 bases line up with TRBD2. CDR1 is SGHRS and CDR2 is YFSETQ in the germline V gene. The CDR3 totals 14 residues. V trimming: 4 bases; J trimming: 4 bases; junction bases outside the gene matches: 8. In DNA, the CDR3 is TGCGCCAGCAGCCCCAGCGGGGAGTGGTACGAGCAGTACTTC. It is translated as CASSPSGEWYEQYF.

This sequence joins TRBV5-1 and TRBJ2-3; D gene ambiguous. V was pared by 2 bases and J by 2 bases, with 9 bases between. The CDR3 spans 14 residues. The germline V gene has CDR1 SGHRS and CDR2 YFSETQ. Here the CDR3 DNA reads TGCGCCAGCAGCTTAATAACGAACACAGATACGCAGTATTTT. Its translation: CASSLITNTDTQYF.

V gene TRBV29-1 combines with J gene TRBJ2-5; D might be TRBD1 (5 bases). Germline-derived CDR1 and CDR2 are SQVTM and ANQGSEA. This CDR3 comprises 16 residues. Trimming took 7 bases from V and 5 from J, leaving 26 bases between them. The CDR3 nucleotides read TGCAGCGCTATCAGGGATTCCCCGCATGTCGGGGAGACCCAGTACTTC. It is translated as CSAIRDSPHVGETQYF.

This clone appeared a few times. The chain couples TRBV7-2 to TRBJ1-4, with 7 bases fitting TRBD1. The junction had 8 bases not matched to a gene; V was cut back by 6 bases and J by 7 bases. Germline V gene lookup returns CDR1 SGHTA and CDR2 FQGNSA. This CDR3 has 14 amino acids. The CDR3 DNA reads TGTGCCAGCAGGAGAAGGGGGCCTTCTGAAAAACTGTTTTTT. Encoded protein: CASRRRGPSEKLFF.

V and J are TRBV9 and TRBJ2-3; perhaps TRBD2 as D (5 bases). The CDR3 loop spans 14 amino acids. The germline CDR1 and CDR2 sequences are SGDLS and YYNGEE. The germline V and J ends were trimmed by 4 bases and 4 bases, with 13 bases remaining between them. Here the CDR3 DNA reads TGTGCCAGCAGCCCAAGCGAGCGGCCAGATACGCAGTATTTT. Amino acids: CASSPSERPDTQYF.

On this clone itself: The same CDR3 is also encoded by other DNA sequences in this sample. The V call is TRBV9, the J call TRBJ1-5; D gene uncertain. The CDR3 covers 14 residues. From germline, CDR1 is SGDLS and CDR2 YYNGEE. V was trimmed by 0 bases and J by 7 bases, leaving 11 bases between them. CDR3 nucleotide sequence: TGTGCCAGCAGCGTAGGCGGAGGGTTACAGCCCCAGCATTTT. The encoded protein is CASSVGGGLQPQHF.

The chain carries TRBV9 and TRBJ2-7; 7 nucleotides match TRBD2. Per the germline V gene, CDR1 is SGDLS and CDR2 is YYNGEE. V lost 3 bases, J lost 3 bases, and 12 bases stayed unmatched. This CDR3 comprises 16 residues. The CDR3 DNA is TGTGCCAGCAGCGCAGAGGGACTATCCTTAATCTACGAGCAGTACTTC. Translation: CASSAEGLSLIYEQYF.

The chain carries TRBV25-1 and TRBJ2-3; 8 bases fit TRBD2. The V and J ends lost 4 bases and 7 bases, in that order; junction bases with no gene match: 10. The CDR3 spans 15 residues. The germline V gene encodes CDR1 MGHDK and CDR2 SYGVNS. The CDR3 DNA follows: TGTGCCAGCAGTGGAGTTCCGGGGGGGCTAAATACGCAGTATTTT. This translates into CASSGVPGGLNTQYF. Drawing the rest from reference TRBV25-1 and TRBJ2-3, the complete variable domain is EADIYQTPRYLVIGTGKKITLECSQTMGHDKMYWYQQDPGMELHLIHYSYGVNSTEKGDLSSESTVSRIRTEHFPLTLESARPSHTSQYLCASSGVPGGLNTQYFGPGTRLTVL.

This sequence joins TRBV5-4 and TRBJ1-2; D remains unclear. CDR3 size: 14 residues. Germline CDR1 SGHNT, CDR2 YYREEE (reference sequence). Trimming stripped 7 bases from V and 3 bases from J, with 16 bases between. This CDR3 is CASCMTPDDYGYTF. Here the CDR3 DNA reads TGTGCCAGCTGTATGACGCCGGACGACTATGGCTACACCTTC. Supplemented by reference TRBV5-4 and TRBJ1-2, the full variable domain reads ETGVTQSPTHLIKTRGQQVTLRCSSQSGHNTVSWYQQALGQGPQFIFQYYREEENGRGNFPPRFSGLQFPNYSSELNVNALELDDSALYLCASCMTPDDYGYTFGSGTRLTVV.

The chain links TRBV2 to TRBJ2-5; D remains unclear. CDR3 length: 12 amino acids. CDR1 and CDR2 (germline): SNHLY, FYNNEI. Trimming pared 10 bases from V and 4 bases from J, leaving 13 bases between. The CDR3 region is CATQRSGETQYF. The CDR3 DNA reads TGTGCCACCCAAAGGAGTGGAGAGACCCAGTACTTC.